The T cell receptor (beta chain) under discussion was sequenced for a study of T cells in Graves' hyperthyroidism and ophthalmopathy. Patients with uncontrolled infections, other autoimmune diseases, pregnancy or lactation were excluded. In its sample, this clonotype was seen a few times. Its antigen is unidentified. The CDR3 runs to 18 residues. The V segment lost 1 base and the J segment 3 bases; nucleotides outside the gene matches: 7. In germline, CDR1 is KGHDR, CDR2 SFDVKD. Study results and caveats: Separation of ophthalmopathy from stable hyperthyroidism was achieved by a 13 V-J model. Most expanded thyroid clonotypes above 0.001 also appeared in blood.

RNA transcripts were the template for amplifying TCR beta CDR3 regions. The TCR CDR3 first-round RT-PCR relied on the HTBI primer set. One entry per CDR3 protein results from TCRdb running MiXCR on the multiplex PCR reads. Of hundreds of thousands of distinct CDR3 sequences listed, around 20% are singletons. The sequence was obtained from a man aged 30 to 45 with Graves' ophthalmopathy. The specimen was blood. The V gene is TRBV24-1, the J gene TRBJ2-1, with TRBD1 identical over 11 bases. The CDR3 DNA reads TGTGCCACCAGTGATTTTGGGGGGACAGGGGGTCTCTACAATGAGCAGTTCTTC. Encoded protein: CATSDFGGTGGLYNEQFF.